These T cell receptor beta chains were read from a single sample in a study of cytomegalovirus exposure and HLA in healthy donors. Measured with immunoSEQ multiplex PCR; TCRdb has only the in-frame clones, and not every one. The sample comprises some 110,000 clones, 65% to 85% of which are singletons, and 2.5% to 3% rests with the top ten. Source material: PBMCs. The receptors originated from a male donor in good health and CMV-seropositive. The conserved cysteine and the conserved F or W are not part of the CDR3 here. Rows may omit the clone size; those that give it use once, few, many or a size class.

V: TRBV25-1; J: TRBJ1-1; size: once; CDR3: ASSARQGARTGSTEAF
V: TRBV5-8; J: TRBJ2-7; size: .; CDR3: ASSLAQWKDYEQY
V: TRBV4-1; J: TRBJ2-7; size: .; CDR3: ASSHTGDTYEQY
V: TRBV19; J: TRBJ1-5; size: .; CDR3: ASRPKDRGGNQPQH
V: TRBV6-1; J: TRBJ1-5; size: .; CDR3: ASGAGGNQPQH
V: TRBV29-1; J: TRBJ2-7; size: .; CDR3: SVAWTAYEQY
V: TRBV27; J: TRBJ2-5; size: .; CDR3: ASQRTSGTYGTQY
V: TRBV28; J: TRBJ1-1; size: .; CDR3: ASSILTGPTEAF
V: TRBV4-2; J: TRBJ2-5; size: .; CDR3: ASSQHKGQDQETQY
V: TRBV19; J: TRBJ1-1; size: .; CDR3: ASRSPGNNVNTEAF
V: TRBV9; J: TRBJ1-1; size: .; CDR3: ASSVGGGGDTEAF
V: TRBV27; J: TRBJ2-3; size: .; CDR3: ASSVGLAGVTDTQY
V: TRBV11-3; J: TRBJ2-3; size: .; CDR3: ASSYTWTSGYTDTQY
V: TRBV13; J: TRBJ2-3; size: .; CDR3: ASSPQGLAGPTDTQY
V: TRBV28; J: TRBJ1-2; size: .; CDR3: ASSSEGDGNYGYT
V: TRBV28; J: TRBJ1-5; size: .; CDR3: ASSLWDRGLFHQPQH
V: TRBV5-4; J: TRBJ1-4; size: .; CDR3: ASSLRDRGEGKLF
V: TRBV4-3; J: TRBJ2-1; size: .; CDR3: ASSPPGLAGSEQF
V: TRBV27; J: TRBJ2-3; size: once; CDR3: ASSGPLGTDTQY
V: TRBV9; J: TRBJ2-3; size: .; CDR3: ASSVARADLWREGTDTQY
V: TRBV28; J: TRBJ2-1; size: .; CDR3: ASSSTAPIRDEQF
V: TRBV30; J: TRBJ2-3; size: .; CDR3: AWADWRPSTQY
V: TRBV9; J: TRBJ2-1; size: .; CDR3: ASSPIVAGSSYNEQF
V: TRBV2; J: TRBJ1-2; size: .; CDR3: ASTTGQGSGYGYT
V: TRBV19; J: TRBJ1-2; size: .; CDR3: ASSMGAPYGYT
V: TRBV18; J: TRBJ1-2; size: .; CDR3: ASSPSGGGAGYT
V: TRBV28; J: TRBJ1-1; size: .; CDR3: ASNAGGRGTEAF
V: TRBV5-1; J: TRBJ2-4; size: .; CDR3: ASSTGTPVVNIQY
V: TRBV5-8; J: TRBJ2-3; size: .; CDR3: ASSGLAGGTDTQY
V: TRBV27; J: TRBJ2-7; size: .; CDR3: ASSLSWLAAETAYEQY
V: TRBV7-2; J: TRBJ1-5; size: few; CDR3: ASSLGGPHQPQH
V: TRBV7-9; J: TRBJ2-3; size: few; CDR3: ASSPTSGWTDTQY
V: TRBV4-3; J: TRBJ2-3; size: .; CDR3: ASSQGRTSFPGQY
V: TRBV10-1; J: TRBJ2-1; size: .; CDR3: ASSESQGLSYNEQF
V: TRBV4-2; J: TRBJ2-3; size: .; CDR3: ASSRGEAGTDTQY
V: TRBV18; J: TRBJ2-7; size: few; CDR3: ASSPPEYSFYEQY
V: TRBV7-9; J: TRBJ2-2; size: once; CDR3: ASSFTSGGNTGELF
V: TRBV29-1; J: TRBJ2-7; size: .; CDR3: SVTGFYESLEQY
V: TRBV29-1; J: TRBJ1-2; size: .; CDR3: SVERPFKGDGYT
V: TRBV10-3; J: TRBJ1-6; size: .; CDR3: AISERGQSNSPLH
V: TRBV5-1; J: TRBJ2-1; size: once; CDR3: ASSFLAGVPGNEQF
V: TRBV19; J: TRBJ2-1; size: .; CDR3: ASSIRQGFEQF
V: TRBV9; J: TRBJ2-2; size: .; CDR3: ASSTRDSRFLTGELF
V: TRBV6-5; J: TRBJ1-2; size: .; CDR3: ASSATSFYGYT